The text below deals with one T cell receptor beta chain. What antigen it recognizes has not been identified. No base qualities exist here, and no much larger clone lies one base off it. No immune events, such as infections, were documented for the healthy donors during the collection period. Blood repertoires from healthy donors were used as a training cohort for calibrating time-dependent variance in a beta-binomial model of differential abundance of T-cell clones. The training cohort included around ten healthy donors, of whom 3 were female and 7 were male. An age range of roughly 29 to 70 years, with an average of approximately 43 years, was recorded for the donors. Whole blood was collected from each healthy donor at three time points spaced about 14 days apart and obtained from a commercial supplier. For immunosequencing, genomic DNA was extracted from whole blood that had not been sorted. These data are taken from a study of identifying expanded T cells in peripheral blood (dated by TCRdb to about 2019). Looking at the study overall: Technical replicates were generated by sequencing separate aliquots of the same genomic DNA pool, with four replicates compared pairwise. Findings and caveats that apply to the study as a whole: Between technical replicates the binomial model flagged approximately 1.2 differentially abundant clones, whereas over about 2 weeks the binomial model flagged about 15 and over approximately 4 weeks 19 to 20. Across all healthy-donor time intervals, the beta-binomial model significantly lowered both the number of clones called differentially abundant and the false-positive rate. The authors expected that over much longer intervals, such as months to years, biological variance in healthy repertoires might increase even further. In all healthy donors, the variance in clone template counts between samples taken two weeks apart rose significantly as total template count increased.

The CDR3 spans 13 residues, from the cysteine through the phenylalanine. Solely the CDR3 DNA is kept, with 39 bases framed from the first base. Relative to germline, V is missing 5 bases and J is missing 11 bases, with 8 bases of the junction outside any gene match. From the germline V gene, CDR1 is SGHNT and CDR2 is YENEEA. TCRbeta CDR3 regions were profiled with the immunoSEQ Assay using bias-controlled multiplex PCR amplification of genomic DNA. Per the source publication's procedure: The absolute abundance of each unique TCRbeta CDR3 region was quantified after sequences were collapsed and filtered. Differential abundance was tested with two models: a binomial (Fisher-equivalent) model and a beta-binomial model that adds time-dependent variance fitted from healthy donors. Any clone with fewer than 5 combined templates was excluded, and a clone was called differentially abundant if its Benjamini-Hochberg FDR was below 0.01. In the beta-binomial model, variance was expressed as a function of the total template count across the two samples, in the form v = (b*log(k)+a)^2. In its TCRdb copy, this immuneACCESS table keeps in-frame sequences only and misses some clones. Where compared with another copy, unresolved V genes explain less than half of these, and the others have no known cause. Clone size and V and J calls were adopted from that table, with D and trimming inferred from the DNA. The sample data list about 86,000 clones, and 85% of these were observed just once. The ten top clones hold roughly 4.1% of the sample.

The receptor's source is a person aged 18 to 69 in good health. The sequence is built from TRBV11-3 and TRBJ1-1, with TRBD1 identical over 10 junction bases. Sequencing was done on a sample of blood. The CDR3 region: CASSKRQGAVAFF. The DNA reads as follows: TGTGCCAGCAGCAAGCGACAGGGGGCAGTGGCTTTCTTT.